The 6 T cell receptor beta chains listed next were all sequenced from one sample in a study of tumor-infiltrating lymphocytes in primary liver carcinoma. From roughly 0.5 ug total RNA, TCR beta cDNA was generated with a primer in the constant region. ARM-PCR was slightly modified, and three nested multiplex PCR rounds with it gave rise to the TCR beta libraries. Investigators reported that the first two PCR rounds, at 10 to 11 cycles each, used TRBV1-TRBV30 forward primers with a C-beta reverse primer. TCRdb fed the multiplex PCR reads into MiXCR, producing one record per CDR3 protein. The table includes 40,000 to 55,000 distinct CDR3 sequences, 65% to 85% detected once. The tissue used was unsorted bulk material of roughly 17-32 mg. RNA and DNA were co-extracted from it with the AllPrep DNA/RNA mini kit. The sample consisted of liver tumor tissue from sampling region 5. The subset is: tumor region T5, tumor centre. These receptors were collected from a man aged 35-49 years with primary liver carcinoma and hepatitis B virus infection.

Worth noting for this clonotype: Mismatch with germline at one junction end may stem from a read error. The chain links TRBV11-2 to TRBJ1-5; D is perhaps TRBD1 (5 bases). The CDR3 is made up of 17 amino acids. The germline V gene encodes CDR1 SGHAT and CDR2 FQNNGV. The CDR3 region is CVSSLVGVIGSNQPQHF. The CDR3 DNA reads as TGTGTCAGCAGCTTAGTAGGGGTAATAGGGAGCAATCAGCCCCAACATTTT.

Concerning this clonotype: One end of the junction does not line up with germline, which may come from a read error. The gene calls are TRBV5-4 and TRBJ2-2; TRBD1 might be the D (6 bases). CDR3 length equals 15 residues. Germline-derived CDR1 and CDR2 are SGHNT and YYREEE (reference sequence). DNA of the CDR3: TGTACCAGCAGCCCGGGACAAGCGAAGACCGGGGAGCTGTTTTTT. Residues: CTSSPGQAKTGELFF.

The V and J genes are TRBV29-1 and TRBJ2-1; D possibly corresponds to TRBD2 (5 bases). V dropped 5 bases and J dropped 9 bases, with 14 bases sitting between them. The CDR3 contains 12 residues. Germline CDR1 is SQVTM and CDR2 is ANQGSEA. The CDR3 DNA reads as TGCAGCGTTCGTAGCGCTATGAGTGAGCAGTTCTTC. It yields the protein CSVRSAMSEQFF.

Points on this clonotype: The junction differs from germline at one of its ends, possibly a read error. V and J are TRBV6-5 and TRBJ1-4; D gene uncertain. The CDR3 runs 15 residues. Germline CDR1 reads MNHEY; CDR2 reads SVGAGI. In nucleotides, the CDR3 is TGTGACAGCAGTTACGAGATTGCAACTAATGAAAAACTGTATTTT. This codes for CDSSYEIATNEKLYF.

Note on this clonotype: An end of the junction differs from the germline gene, which may be a read error. The chain employs TRBV4-1 and TRBJ2-2, with D maybe TRBD2 (5 bases). Germline V lookup: CDR1 MGHRA, CDR2 YSYEKL. CDR3 length: 13 residues. The DNA for the CDR3 is TGCTCCAGCAGCCAAGCCGTAGCCGGGGAGCTGCTTTTT. It translates to CSSSQAVAGELLF.

A remark on this clonotype: The conserved closing phenylalanine or tryptophan is absent in this CDR3, likely reflecting a read error. The chain is built from TRBV13 and TRBJ1-1, with D perhaps TRBD1 (6 bases). Trimming pared 5 bases from V and 10 bases from J, leaving 14 bases between. The germline V gene encodes CDR1 PRHDT and CDR2 FYEKMQ (reference sequence). This CDR3 has 12 amino acids. Written as DNA, the CDR3 is TGTGCCAGCAGCACCAGGGGTCGTGGAGCTTTCCTT. This translates into CASSTRGRGAFL.